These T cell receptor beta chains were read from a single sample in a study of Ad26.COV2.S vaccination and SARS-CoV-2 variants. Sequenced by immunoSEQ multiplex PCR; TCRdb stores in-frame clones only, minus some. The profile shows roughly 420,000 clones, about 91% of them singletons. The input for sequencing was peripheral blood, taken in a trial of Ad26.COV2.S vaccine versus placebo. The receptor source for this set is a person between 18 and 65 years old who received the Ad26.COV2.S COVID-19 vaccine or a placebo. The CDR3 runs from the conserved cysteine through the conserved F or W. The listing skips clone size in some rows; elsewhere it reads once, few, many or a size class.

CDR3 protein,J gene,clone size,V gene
CASSLNQPQHF,TRBJ1-5,.,TRBV5-8
CATSGPAGTVYGYTF,TRBJ1-2,.,TRBV24-1
CASSRVRDMGSCVETQYF,TRBJ2-5,.,TRBV21-1
CASSQEGLAGGPSWGDTQYF,TRBJ2-3,.,TRBV3-1/TRBV3-2
CASRKAGVVGFVDEKLFF,TRBJ1-4,once,TRBV6-4
CASSLRGPQPRTDTQYF,TRBJ2-3,.,TRBV3-1/TRBV3-2
CASSYSGQGALGYTF,TRBJ1-2,.,TRBV6-5
CASSWGGRGSNEQFF,TRBJ2-1,once,TRBV5-4
CASSLAPGTEDGYTF,TRBJ1-2,.,TRBV5-1
CASSLAILRAEQFF,TRBJ2-1,.,TRBV5-4
CASSQDAGLGNTIYF,TRBJ1-3,few,TRBV4-3
CAWSAGGPLHF,TRBJ1-6,.,TRBV30
CASSTTGWARSEQYF,TRBJ2-7,.,TRBV27
CASSPQIIAGVSEQFF,TRBJ2-1,.,TRBV18
CASSSGPYNEQFF,TRBJ2-1,.,TRBV6-5
CASSVAAGGRTGELFF,TRBJ2-2,few,TRBV9
CASSEAFSNYGYTF,TRBJ1-2,many,TRBV6-1
CASSQEVGDTQYF,TRBJ2-3,.,TRBV3-1/TRBV3-2
CASSEVRVGGQPQHF,TRBJ1-5,.,TRBV6-1
CASSQDPKSSTYGYTF,TRBJ1-2,.,TRBV3-1/TRBV3-2
CAISVGQGSYEQYF,TRBJ2-7,.,TRBV10-3
CASSLQGQGAFGYTF,TRBJ1-2,.,TRBV5-5
CASSPSGVQETQYF,TRBJ2-5,.,TRBV9
CASSDSPVVGEKLFF,TRBJ1-4,once,TRBV28
CASSVDPSLLTEQFF,TRBJ2-1,once,TRBV9
CASSPGTSGGAPLTKNIQYF,TRBJ2-4,.,TRBV3-1/TRBV3-2
CASSVQETQYF,TRBJ2-5,.,TRBV2
CASSEYLRTGSSYNEQFF,TRBJ2-1,.,TRBV25-1
CASSYLTGSDSPLHF,TRBJ1-6,.,TRBV6-6
CASSPPAGTGNYGYTF,TRBJ1-2,.,TRBV4-1
CASSPVRETQYF,TRBJ2-5,once,TRBV28
CASSLMGQGFVNEQFF,TRBJ2-1,.,TRBV7-2
CASSPTTNTEAFF,TRBJ1-1,.,TRBV5-1
CASSPRDREIRLNGYTF,TRBJ1-2,.,TRBV7-6
CASSEAQGAAGQPQHF,TRBJ1-5,few,TRBV2
CASSLGPGEHQPQHF,TRBJ1-5,.,TRBV5-4
CASSLTGRAEAFF,TRBJ1-1,.,TRBV7-3
CASSSSGASTGELFF,TRBJ2-2,few,TRBV5-4
CASSSTLTSYNEQFF,TRBJ2-1,.,TRBV7-7
CASSRQGKEQFF,TRBJ2-1,few,TRBV12-3/TRBV12-4
CASRRTLQETQYF,TRBJ2-5,.,TRBV6-5
CASNLGAPTNTEAFF,TRBJ1-1,.,TRBV5-1
CASSWTGNYGYTF,TRBJ1-2,.,TRBV5-4
CASSPNPRQGSYNEQFF,TRBJ2-1,.,TRBV9
CASSASGTGAEAFF,TRBJ1-1,.,TRBV2
CASRNNQPQHF,TRBJ1-5,.,TRBV6-5